This TCR beta chain stems from a study of T cell responses to AZD1222 COVID-19 vaccine. Trimming took off 0 bases at V and 3 bases at J, with 15 bases between the two ends. This CDR3 is 17 amino acids long. Germline CDR1 and CDR2: LNHNV and YYDKDF (reference sequence). Produced via immunoSEQ multiplex PCR; TCRdb's table is partial and in-frame only. The table includes nearly 95,000 clones, almost 90% detected once. The chain is built from TRBV15 and TRBJ1-5, with a possible D match to TRBD1 (5 bases). The clonotype was recovered from an adult in good health. The sequencing used peripheral blood, collected on day 0 of AZD1222 vaccination. As DNA, the CDR3 is TGTGCCACCAGCAGAGATGGGACCCGGACCCTCAATCAGCCCCAGCATTTT. This sequence encodes CATSRDGTRTLNQPQHF. Looking up the rest from reference TRBV15 and TRBJ1-5 gives the full variable domain: DAMVIQNPRYQVTQFGKPVTLSCSQTLNHNVMYWYQQKSSQAPKLLFHYYDKDFNNEADTPDNFQSRRPNTSFCFLDIRSPGLGDTAMYLCATSRDGTRTLNQPQHFGDGTRLSIL.